This T cell receptor (beta chain) was identified in a study of blood T cells in healthy people across ages. General observations from the study: Researchers said unsorted PBMCs prevented a conclusive naive versus antigen-experienced comparison.

Together with a sample-barcoded 5' primer, a J-beta primer mix was included in a second PCR lasting about 6 to 11 cycles. TCRdb independently ran MiXCR on the 5' RACE reads; one entry per CDR3 protein. The sample has around 870,000 distinct CDR3 sequences, about 30% seen once; the top ten hold roughly a sixth. This clonotype has only a few counts. What it recognizes is unknown. V was clipped by 6 bases and J by 1 base, with 9 bases between them. Germline CDR1 reads ENHRY; CDR2 reads SYGVKD. The length of the CDR3 is 13 residues. The receptor comes from a woman aged 80 or over in good health. The chain employs TRBV10-3 and TRBJ1-1, with D uncertain. The sample consisted of blood. The CDR3 sequence is CAISHGENTEAFF. CDR3 sequence (DNA): TGTGCCATCAGCCACGGGGAGAACACTGAAGCTTTCTTT.